The sequence of this T cell receptor beta chain was determined in a study of neurological immune-mediated disorders. With V trimmed by 0 bases and J by 9 bases, 11 bases remained unmatched. The CDR3 totals 16 residues. From germline, CDR1 is SGHVS and CDR2 FQNEAQ. One entry per CDR3 protein results from TCRdb running MiXCR on the 5' RACE reads. The data hold more than 45,000 distinct CDR3 sequences, with roughly 4.3% observed a single time. This clonotype has just a few counts. The sample consisted of PBMCs. V is TRBV7-8 and J is TRBJ2-4, with 7 bases lining up with TRBD2. This receptor was identified in a man between 45 and 60 years old with multiple sclerosis. The CDR3 coding sequence is TGTGCCAGCAGCTTAGCATCTTGGGGCCGGGAGGTCATTCAGTACTTC. Translated, it gives CASSLASWGREVIQYF.